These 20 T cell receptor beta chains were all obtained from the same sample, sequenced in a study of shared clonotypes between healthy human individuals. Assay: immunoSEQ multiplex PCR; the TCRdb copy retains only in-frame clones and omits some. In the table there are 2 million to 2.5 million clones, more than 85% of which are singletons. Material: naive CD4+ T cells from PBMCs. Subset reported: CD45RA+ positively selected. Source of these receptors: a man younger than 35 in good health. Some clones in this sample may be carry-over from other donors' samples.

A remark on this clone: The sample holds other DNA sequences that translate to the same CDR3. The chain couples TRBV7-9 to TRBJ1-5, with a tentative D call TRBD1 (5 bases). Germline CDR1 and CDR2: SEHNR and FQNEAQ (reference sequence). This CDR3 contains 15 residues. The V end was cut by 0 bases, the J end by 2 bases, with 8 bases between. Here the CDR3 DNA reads TGTGCCAGCAGCTTAGCAGGGACGGGCAATCAGCCCCAGCATTTT. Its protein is CASSLAGTGNQPQHF.

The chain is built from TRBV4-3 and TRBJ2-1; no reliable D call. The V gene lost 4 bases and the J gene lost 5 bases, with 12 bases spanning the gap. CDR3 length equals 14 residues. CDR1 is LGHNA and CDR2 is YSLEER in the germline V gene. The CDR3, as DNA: TGCGCCAGCAGCCCTAAAGGACCGCACAATGAGCAGTTCTTC. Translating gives CASSPKGPHNEQFF.

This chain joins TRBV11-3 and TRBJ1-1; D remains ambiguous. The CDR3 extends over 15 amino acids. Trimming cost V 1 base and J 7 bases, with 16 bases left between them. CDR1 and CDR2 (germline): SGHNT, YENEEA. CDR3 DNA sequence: TGTGCCAGCAGCTTAGGAGTGGGCAGTTCGGGTGAAGCTTTCTTT. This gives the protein CASSLGVGSSGEAFF.

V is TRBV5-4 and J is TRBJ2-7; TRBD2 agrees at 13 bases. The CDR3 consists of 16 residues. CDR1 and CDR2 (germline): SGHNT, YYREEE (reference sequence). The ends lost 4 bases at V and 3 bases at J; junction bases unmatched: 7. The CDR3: CASSRGLAGVYYEQYF. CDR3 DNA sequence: TGTGCCAGCAGCCGCGGACTAGCGGGAGTTTACTACGAGCAGTACTTC.

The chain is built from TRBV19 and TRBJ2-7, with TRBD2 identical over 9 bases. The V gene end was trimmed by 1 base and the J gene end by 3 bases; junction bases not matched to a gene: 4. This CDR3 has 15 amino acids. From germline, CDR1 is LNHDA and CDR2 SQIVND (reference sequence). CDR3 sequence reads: CASSIGTSANYEQYF. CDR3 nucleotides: TGTGCCAGTAGTATAGGGACTAGCGCAAACTACGAGCAGTACTTC.

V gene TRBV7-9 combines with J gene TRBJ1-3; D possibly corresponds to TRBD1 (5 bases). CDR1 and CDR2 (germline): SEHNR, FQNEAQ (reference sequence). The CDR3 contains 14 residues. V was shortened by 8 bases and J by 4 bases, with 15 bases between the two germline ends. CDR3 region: CASPIGGSGNTIYF. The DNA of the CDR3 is TGTGCCAGCCCCATCGGGGGGTCCGGAAACACCATATATTTT. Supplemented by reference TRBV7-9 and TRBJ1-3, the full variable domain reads DTGVSQNPRHKITKRGQNVTFRCDPISEHNRLYWYRQTLGQGPEFLTYFQNEAQLEKSRLLSDRFSAERPKGSFSTLEIQRTEQGDSAMYLCASPIGGSGNTIYFGEGSWLTVV.

The CDR3 DNA sequence: TGTGCCAGCTCACCAATAAAAGGCCTTAATGAAAAACTGTTTTTT. Translating gives CASSPIKGLNEKLFF. The rearrangement uses TRBV18 and TRBJ1-4, with D unresolved. The CDR3 is 15 amino acids. The V end lost 2 bases, the J end lost 4 bases, and 11 bases lay between the germline ends. The germline V gene encodes CDR1 KGHSH and CDR2 LQKENI.

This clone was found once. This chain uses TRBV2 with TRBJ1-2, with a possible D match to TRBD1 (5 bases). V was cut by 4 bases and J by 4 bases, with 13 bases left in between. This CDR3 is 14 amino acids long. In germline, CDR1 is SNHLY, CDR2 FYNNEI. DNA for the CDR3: TGTGCCAGCAGTGCCGTCCAGGGTGGCTATGGCTACACCTTC. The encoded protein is CASSAVQGGYGYTF.

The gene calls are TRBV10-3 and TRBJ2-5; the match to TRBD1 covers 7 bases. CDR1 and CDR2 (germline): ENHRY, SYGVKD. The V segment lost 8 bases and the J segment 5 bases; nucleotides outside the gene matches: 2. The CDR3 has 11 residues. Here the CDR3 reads CAIGTVETQYF. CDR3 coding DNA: TGTGCCATCGGGACAGTGGAGACCCAGTACTTC.

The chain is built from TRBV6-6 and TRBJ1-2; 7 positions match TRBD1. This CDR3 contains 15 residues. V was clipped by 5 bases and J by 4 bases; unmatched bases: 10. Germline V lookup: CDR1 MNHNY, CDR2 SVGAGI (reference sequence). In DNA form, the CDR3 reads TGTGCCAGCAGTGCCCTTTCTCAGGGGGGCTATGGCTACACCTTC. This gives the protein CASSALSQGGYGYTF.

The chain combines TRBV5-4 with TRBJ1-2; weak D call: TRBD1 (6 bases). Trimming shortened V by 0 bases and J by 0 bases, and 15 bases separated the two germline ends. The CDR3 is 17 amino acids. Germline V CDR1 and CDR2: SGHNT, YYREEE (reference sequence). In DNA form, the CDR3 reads TGTGCCAGCAGCTTGGCCGCAGGGGCCACCTCTAACTATGGCTACACCTTC. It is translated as CASSLAAGATSNYGYTF.

In nucleotides, the CDR3 is TGTGCCAGCAGTAGTGACAGGGCAGCCTACGAGCAGTACTTC. Its protein product is CASSSDRAAYEQYF. The gene calls are TRBV6-1 and TRBJ2-7, with 7 bases aligning to TRBD1. The CDR3 sequence is 14 residues long. CDR1 and CDR2 from the germline V gene are MNHNS and SASEGT. V lost 5 bases, J lost 2 bases, and 6 bases stayed unmatched.

CDR3: CASSQDRYYYNEQFF. Here the CDR3 DNA reads TGTGCCAGCAGCCAGGACCGATACTACTACAATGAGCAGTTCTTC. This chain links TRBV14 with TRBJ2-1; D is ambiguous. CDR1 is SGHDN, CDR2 FVKESK, per germline. With 3 bases removed from V and 3 bases from J, the gap between germline ends came to 12 bases. CDR3 size: 15 residues. Full variable domain (outside the CDR3, taken from reference TRBV14 and TRBJ2-1): EAGVTQFPSHSVIEKGQTVTLRCDPISGHDNLYWYRRVMGKEIKFLLHFVKESKQDESGMPNNRFLAERTGGTYSTLKVQPAELEDSGVYFCASSQDRYYYNEQFFGPGTRLTVL.

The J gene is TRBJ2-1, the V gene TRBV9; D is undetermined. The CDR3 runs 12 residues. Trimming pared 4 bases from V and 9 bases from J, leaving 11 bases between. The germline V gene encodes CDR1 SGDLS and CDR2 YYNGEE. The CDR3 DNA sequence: TGTGCCAGCAGCCCTCTCGGCACTGAGCAGTTCTTC. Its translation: CASSPLGTEQFF.

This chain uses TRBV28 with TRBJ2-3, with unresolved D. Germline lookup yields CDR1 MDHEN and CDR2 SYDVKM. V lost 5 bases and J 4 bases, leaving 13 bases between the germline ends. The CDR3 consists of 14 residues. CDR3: CASSPDEISDTQYF. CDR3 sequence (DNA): TGTGCCAGCAGTCCGGATGAAATTTCAGATACGCAGTATTTT.

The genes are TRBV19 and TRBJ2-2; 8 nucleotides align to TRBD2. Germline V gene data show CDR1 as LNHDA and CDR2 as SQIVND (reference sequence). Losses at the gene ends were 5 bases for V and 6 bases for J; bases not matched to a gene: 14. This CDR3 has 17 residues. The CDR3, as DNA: TGTGCCAGTAGTTACCTCAGCGGGAGATCGGCCGCCGGGGAGCTGTTTTTT. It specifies CASSYLSGRSAAGELFF.

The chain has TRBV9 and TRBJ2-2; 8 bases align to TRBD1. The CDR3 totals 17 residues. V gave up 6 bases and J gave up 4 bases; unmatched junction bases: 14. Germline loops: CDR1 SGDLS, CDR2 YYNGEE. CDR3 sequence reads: CASTQDPRGRSTGELFF. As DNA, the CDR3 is TGTGCCAGCACCCAAGATCCCAGGGGGCGAAGCACCGGGGAGCTGTTTTTT.

This chain's CDR3 is CARGISGANVLTF. The CDR3, as DNA: TGTGCCAGGGGTATCTCTGGGGCCAACGTCCTGACTTTC. The chain couples TRBV2 to TRBJ2-6; D not certain. Germline V gene sequence: CDR1 SNHLY, CDR2 FYNNEI. V was trimmed by 9 bases and J by 0 bases, leaving 6 bases between them. This CDR3 region has 13 residues.

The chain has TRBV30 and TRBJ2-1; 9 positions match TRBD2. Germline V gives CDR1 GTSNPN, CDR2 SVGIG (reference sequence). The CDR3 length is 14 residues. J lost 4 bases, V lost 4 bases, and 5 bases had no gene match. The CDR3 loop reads CAWTSSGSYNEQFF. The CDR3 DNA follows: TGTGCCTGGACTAGTAGCGGGAGTTACAATGAGCAGTTCTTC.

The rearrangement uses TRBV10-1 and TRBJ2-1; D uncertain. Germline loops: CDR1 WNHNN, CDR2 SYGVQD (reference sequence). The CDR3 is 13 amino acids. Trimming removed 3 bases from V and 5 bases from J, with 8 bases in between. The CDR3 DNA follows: TGCGCCAGCAGTGAATCGATTGACAATGAGCAGTTCTTC. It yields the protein CASSESIDNEQFF.